One and the same sample provided the 26 T cell receptor beta chains below, sequenced in a study of response to subunit inactivated influenza vaccine. TCRdb re-derived calls from the RT-PCR reads in MiXCR, one entry per CDR3 protein. The sample yields 300,000 to 350,000 distinct CDR3 sequences, about 20% seen once. Sequenced here: PBMCs from blood, sampled less than 22 months after vaccination. These receptors came from a man aged 50 to 69 who received an inactivated influenza vaccine.

This clonotype occurred many times. J is TRBJ1-1 and V is TRBV18; a possible D gene is TRBD1 (6 bases). V was pared by 6 bases and J by 1 base, with 9 bases between. Germline V gene sequence: CDR1 KGHSH, CDR2 LQKENI. This CDR3 is 13 amino acids long. As DNA, the CDR3 is TGTGCCAGCTCGGGACAAACGAACACTGAAGCTTTCTTT. Translation: CASSGQTNTEAFF.

The rearrangement joins TRBV19 to TRBJ2-2; D unresolved. Germline lookup yields CDR1 LNHDA and CDR2 SQIVND (reference sequence). V lost 6 bases and J 4 bases, leaving 27 bases between the germline ends. The CDR3 extends over 19 amino acids. CDR3 bases: TGTGCCAGTAGGTTGTGGACGTTGCCATCCTTGTTACCCACCGGGGAGCTGTTTTTT. The encoded protein is CASRLWTLPSLLPTGELFF.

J is TRBJ2-1 and V is TRBV20-1, with 9 bases identical to TRBD1. CDR1 is DFQATT and CDR2 is SNEGSKA in the germline V gene (reference sequence). The CDR3 spans 14 residues. J gave up 8 bases and V 3 bases, and 8 bases lay outside the gene matches. Written as DNA, the CDR3 is TGCAGTGCTAGGGACGGGACAGGGTCCCATGAGCAGTTCTTC. Translated: CSARDGTGSHEQFF.

J is TRBJ2-5 and V is TRBV5-5; unclear D gene. The CDR3 is made up of 13 amino acids. The germline V and J ends were trimmed by 5 bases and 1 base, with 9 bases remaining between them. CDR1 SGHKS and CDR2 YYEKEE come from the germline V gene (reference sequence). For the CDR3, the DNA is TGTGCCAGCAGAAGAATGGGCCAAGAGACCCAGTACTTC. This sequence encodes CASRRMGQETQYF.

The chain couples TRBV4-3 to TRBJ1-4; D is ambiguous. Germline V gene data show CDR1 as LGHNA and CDR2 as YSLEER. Trimming stripped 2 bases from V and 8 bases from J, with 9 bases between. There are 13 residues in the CDR3. The DNA of the CDR3 is TGCGCCAGCAGCCAAACATTCCGGGAAAAACTGTTTTTT. Translated: CASSQTFREKLFF.

The chain employs TRBV3-1 and TRBJ2-1; TRBD2 agrees at 12 bases. Germline trimming cut 5 bases from V and 9 bases from J; bases unmatched to any gene: 5. The CDR3 spans 14 residues. Germline loops: CDR1 LGHDT, CDR2 YNNKEL (reference sequence). The CDR3 DNA sequence: TGTGCCAGCAGCGAACTAGCGGGAGGTAGTGAGCAGTTCTTC. The encoded protein is CASSELAGGSEQFF.

This clonotype was observed a handful of times. The V gene is TRBV11-2, the J gene TRBJ1-2; D is possibly TRBD1 (5 bases). Trimming removed 2 bases from V and 1 base from J, with 11 bases in between. Germline lookup yields CDR1 SGHAT and CDR2 FQNNGV. There are 15 residues in the CDR3. The CDR3 loop reads CASSLIRGFNYGYTF. In DNA form, the CDR3 reads TGTGCCAGCAGCTTAATTAGGGGATTTAACTATGGCTACACCTTC.

This clonotype has ten or more counts. The chain combines TRBV5-6 with TRBJ1-2; the D gene is possibly TRBD1 (5 bases). The length of the CDR3 is 13 residues. CDR1 is SGHDT and CDR2 is YYEEEE in the germline V gene. The V end was cut by 3 bases, the J end by 8 bases, with 14 bases between. The CDR3 DNA reads TGTGCCAGCAGCTCTTCAGGGATTGGAGGCTACACCTTC. This gives the protein CASSSSGIGGYTF. Drawing the rest from reference TRBV5-6 and TRBJ1-2, the complete variable domain is DAGVTQSPTHLIKTRGQQVTLRCSPKSGHDTVSWYQQALGQGPQFIFQYYEEEERQRGNFPDRFSGHQFPNYSSELNVNALLLGDSALYLCASSSSGIGGYTFGSGTRLTVV.

This clonotype showed up just a few times. CDR3 bases: TGCAGTGCTCCTCCGGGTTTGTATGGCTACACCTTC. Amino acids: CSAPPGLYGYTF. The rearrangement links TRBV20-1 to TRBJ1-2; no clear D gene. Trimming cost V 5 bases and J 5 bases, with 12 bases left between them. The CDR3 totals 12 residues. Germline loops: CDR1 DFQATT, CDR2 SNEGSKA (reference sequence).

The gene calls are TRBV6-5 and TRBJ1-6; TRBD1 agrees at 9 bases. CDR1 MNHEY and CDR2 SVGAGI come from the germline V gene. V lost 2 bases and J lost 7; bases outside the gene matches: 9. The CDR3 has 17 amino acids. CDR3 protein: CASSYPPPGQGNSPLHF. DNA of the CDR3: TGTGCCAGCAGTTACCCCCCGCCGGGACAGGGAAATTCACCCCTCCACTTT.

The chain has TRBV6-5 and TRBJ1-3; 8 bases align to TRBD1. The V gene end was trimmed by 0 bases and the J gene end by 4 bases; junction bases not matched to a gene: 8. The CDR3 sequence is 17 residues long. Germline CDR1 MNHEY, CDR2 SVGAGI. The CDR3 nucleotides read TGTGCCAGCAGTTACTCGCGTCAGGGGGCGCCCGGAAACACCATATATTTT. It encodes CASSYSRQGAPGNTIYF.

This chain links TRBV4-3 with TRBJ1-2; a weak D match, TRBD1 (5 bases). Germline loops: CDR1 LGHNA, CDR2 YSLEER. This CDR3 region has 16 residues. Trimming stripped 1 base from V and 4 bases from J, with 16 bases between. The CDR3 DNA reads as TGCGCCAGCAGCCAAGGAGGCGGACATCGGCTCTATGGCTACACCTTC. Encoded protein: CASSQGGGHRLYGYTF.

Only a few counts were recorded for this clonotype. This rearrangement joins TRBV29-1 to TRBJ2-1; 8 bases map to TRBD2. V shed 7 bases, J shed 9 bases, and the junction held 2 bases outside the gene matches. Looked up from germline, CDR1 is SQVTM and CDR2 is ANQGSEA. The CDR3 is made up of 10 amino acids. The CDR3 region is CSARGGEQFF. In nucleotides, the CDR3 is TGCAGCGCCCGGGGGGGTGAGCAGTTCTTC.

This chain connects TRBV10-3 to TRBJ1-1; 8 bases agree with TRBD1. Germline V CDR1 and CDR2: ENHRY, SYGVKD. The V segment lost 7 bases and the J segment 1 base; nucleotides outside the gene matches: 5. CDR3 length: 14 residues. DNA for the CDR3: TGTGCCATCACCTCCGGGACAGGGAACACTGAAGCTTTCTTT. Residues: CAITSGTGNTEAFF.

In its sample, this clonotype was seen a few times. CDR3 sequence: CSGRGSYGYTF. As DNA, the CDR3 is TGCAGCGGGAGGGGGAGCTATGGCTACACCTTC. V usage is TRBV29-1 and J usage is TRBJ1-2; maybe TRBD1 (6 bases). Looked up from germline, CDR1 is SQVTM and CDR2 is ANQGSEA. Trimming took off 7 bases at V and 4 bases at J, with 10 bases between the two ends. This CDR3 contains 11 residues.

The chain recombines TRBV15 with TRBJ2-5; possibly TRBD1 for D (6 bases). Germline CDR1 and CDR2: LNHNV and YYDKDF (reference sequence). Trimming cost V 0 bases and J 2 bases, with 13 bases left between them. The CDR3 covers 16 residues. The CDR3 is CATSRDADSRQETQYF. In DNA, the CDR3 is TGTGCCACCAGCAGAGACGCGGACAGCCGTCAAGAGACCCAGTACTTC.

V gene TRBV30 combines with J gene TRBJ2-1; D is possibly TRBD1 or TRBD2 (5 bases each). The CDR3 contains 13 residues. The ends were cut back, 0 bases at V and 15 bases at J, with 18 bases in the middle. The germline V gene has CDR1 GTSNPN and CDR2 SVGIG (reference sequence). The CDR3: CAWSVSNTGAAFF. The CDR3 DNA sequence: TGTGCCTGGAGTGTTTCCAACACCGGGGCCGCGTTCTTC. Full variable domain (remainder filled in from reference TRBV30 and TRBJ2-1): SQTIHQWPATLVQPVGSPLSLECTVEGTSNPNLYWYRQAAGRGLQLLFYSVGIGQISSEVPQNLSASRPQDRQFILSSKKLLLSDSGFYLCAWSVSNTGAAFFGPGTRLTVL.

This clonotype was recorded a few times. This chain joins TRBV12-3 or TRBV12-4 and TRBJ1-1, with 8 bases identical to TRBD1. With 3 bases clipped from V and 5 bases from J, the junction kept 20 bases outside the gene matches. The CDR3 is made up of 19 amino acids. The CDR3 DNA reads as TGTGCCAGCAGTTTCTACCTCTGGGGCCAGGGGGCATCGGGTACTGAAGCTTTCTTT. It translates to CASSFYLWGQGASGTEAFF.

This clonotype has more than one count but fewer than ten. The chain has TRBV4-1 and TRBJ1-1; D is possibly TRBD1 (6 bases). The ends were cut back, 0 bases at V and 9 bases at J, with 11 bases in the middle. The CDR3 is 13 residues long. Germline CDR1 reads MGHRA; CDR2 reads YSYEKL. Here the CDR3 reads CASSQDYTGKAFF. For the CDR3, the DNA is TGCGCCAGCAGCCAAGATTACACAGGGAAAGCTTTCTTT.

The chain joins TRBV20-1 to TRBJ2-5, with D tentatively TRBD1 (5 bases). With 8 bases removed from V and 3 bases from J, the gap between germline ends came to 22 bases. The CDR3 sequence is 15 residues long. Per germline, CDR1 DFQATT and CDR2 SNEGSKA (reference sequence). This chain's CDR3 is CSRVQDLYGKETQYF. In DNA form, the CDR3 reads TGCAGTAGAGTACAGGATCTATACGGTAAAGAGACCCAGTACTTC.

In this sample, this clonotype turned up a few times. V and J are TRBV9 and TRBJ2-5, with 13 positions matching TRBD2. CDR3 length equals 16 residues. J gave up 4 bases and V 3 bases, and 6 bases lay outside the gene matches. Germline V lookup: CDR1 SGDLS, CDR2 YYNGEE. The chain's CDR3 is CASSGRTSGSRETQYF. In DNA form, the CDR3 reads TGTGCCAGCAGCGGCCGGACTAGCGGGAGTCGAGAGACCCAGTACTTC.

This clonotype was seen repeatedly, ten times or more. The V call is TRBV6-1, the J call TRBJ1-6; 12 positions agree with TRBD1. The CDR3 is 18 residues long. Germline V gene lookup returns CDR1 MNHNS and CDR2 SASEGT. V shed 4 bases, J shed 6 bases, and the junction held 10 bases outside the gene matches. CDR3 DNA sequence: TGTGCCAGCAGTGCAAAATCCGGGACAGGGGGCCGTAATTCACCCCTCCACTTT. Its translation is CASSAKSGTGGRNSPLHF.

This clonotype was seen repeatedly, ten times or more. The chain combines TRBV9 with TRBJ2-2, with D tentatively TRBD1 or TRBD2 (6 bases each). This CDR3 comprises 15 residues. Trimming took 2 bases from V and 2 from J, leaving 10 bases between them. Germline values: CDR1 SGDLS, CDR2 YYNGEE. The CDR3 DNA sequence: TGTGCCAGCAGCGTCCGGGGGCATAACACCGGGGAGCTGTTTTTT. Translation gives CASSVRGHNTGELFF.

The chain recombines TRBV28 with TRBJ1-6; no definite D call. This CDR3 spans 16 amino acids. V was trimmed by 3 bases and J by 1 base, leaving 10 bases between them. CDR1 and CDR2 (germline): MDHEN, SYDVKM. CDR3 coding DNA: TGTGCCAGCAGTTTTCTTGGTGGGTCCTATAATTCACCCCTCCACTTT. Protein product: CASSFLGGSYNSPLHF.

The chain employs TRBV12-3 or TRBV12-4 and TRBJ2-5; D ambiguous. The V end was cut by 5 bases, the J end by 1 base, with 8 bases between. CDR3 length equals 13 residues. CDR3 region: CASSQQTQETQYF. The CDR3 DNA follows: TGTGCCAGCAGTCAACAAACCCAAGAGACCCAGTACTTC.

There are a few counts of this clonotype. J is TRBJ1-1 and V is TRBV5-1; TRBD1 matches 7 bases. In germline, CDR1 is SGHRS, CDR2 YFSETQ. The ends lost 6 bases at V and 4 bases at J; junction bases unmatched: 6. This CDR3 has 13 residues. The DNA for the CDR3 is TGCGCCAGCAAGGAACAGGGGCTCACTGAAGCTTTCTTT. Amino acid sequence: CASKEQGLTEAFF. Full variable domain (missing parts from reference TRBV5-1 and TRBJ1-1): KAGVTQTPRYLIKTRGQQVTLSCSPISGHRSVSWYQQTPGQGLQFLFEYFSETQRNKGNFPGRFSGRQFSNSRSEMNVSTLELGDSALYLCASKEQGLTEAFFGQGTRLTVV.